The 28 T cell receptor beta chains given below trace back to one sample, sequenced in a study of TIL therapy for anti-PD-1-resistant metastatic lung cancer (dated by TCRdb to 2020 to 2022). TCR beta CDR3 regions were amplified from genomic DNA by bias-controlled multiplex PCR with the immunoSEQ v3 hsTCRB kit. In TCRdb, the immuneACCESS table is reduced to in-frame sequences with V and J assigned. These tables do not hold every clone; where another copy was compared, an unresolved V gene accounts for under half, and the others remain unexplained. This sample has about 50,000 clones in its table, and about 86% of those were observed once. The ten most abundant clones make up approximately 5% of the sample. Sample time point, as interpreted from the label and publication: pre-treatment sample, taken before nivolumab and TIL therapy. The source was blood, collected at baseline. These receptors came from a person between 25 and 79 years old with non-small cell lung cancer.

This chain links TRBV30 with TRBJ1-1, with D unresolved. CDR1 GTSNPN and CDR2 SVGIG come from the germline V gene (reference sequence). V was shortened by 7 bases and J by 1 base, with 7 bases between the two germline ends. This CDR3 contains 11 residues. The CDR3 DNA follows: TGTGCCTTAGGTGCGAACACTGAAGCTTTCTTT. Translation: CALGANTEAFF.

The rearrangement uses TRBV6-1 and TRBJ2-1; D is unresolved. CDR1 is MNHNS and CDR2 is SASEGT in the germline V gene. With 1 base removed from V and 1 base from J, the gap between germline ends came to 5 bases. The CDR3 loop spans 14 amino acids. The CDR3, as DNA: TGTGCCAGCAGTGAAGGGGCGTCCTACAATGAGCAGTTCTTC. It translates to CASSEGASYNEQFF.

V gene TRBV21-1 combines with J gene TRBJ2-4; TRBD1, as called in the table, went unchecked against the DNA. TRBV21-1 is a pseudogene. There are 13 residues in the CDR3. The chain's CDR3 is CASQQGGKNIQYF. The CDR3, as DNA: TGTGCCAGTCAACAGGGTGGCAAAAACATTCAGTACTTC.

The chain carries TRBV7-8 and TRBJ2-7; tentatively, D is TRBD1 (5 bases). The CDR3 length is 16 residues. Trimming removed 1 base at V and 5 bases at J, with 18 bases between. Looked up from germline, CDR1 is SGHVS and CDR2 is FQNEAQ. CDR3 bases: TGTGCCAGCAGCTTAGGCGACCCCGCAGGGCCGGACGAGCAGTACTTC. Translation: CASSLGDPAGPDEQYF.

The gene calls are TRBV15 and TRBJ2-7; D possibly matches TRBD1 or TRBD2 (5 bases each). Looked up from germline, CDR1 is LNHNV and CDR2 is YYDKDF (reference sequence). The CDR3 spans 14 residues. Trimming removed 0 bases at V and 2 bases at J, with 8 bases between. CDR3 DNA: TGTGCCACCAGCAGAGACCCGGGACCCTACGAGCAGTACTTC. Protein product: CATSRDPGPYEQYF.

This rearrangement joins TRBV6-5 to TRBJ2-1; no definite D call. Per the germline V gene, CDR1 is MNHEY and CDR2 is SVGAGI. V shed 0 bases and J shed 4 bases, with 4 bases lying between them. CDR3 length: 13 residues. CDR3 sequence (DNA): TGTGCCAGCAGTTACTCCCCGTACAATGAGCAGTTCTTC. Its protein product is CASSYSPYNEQFF.

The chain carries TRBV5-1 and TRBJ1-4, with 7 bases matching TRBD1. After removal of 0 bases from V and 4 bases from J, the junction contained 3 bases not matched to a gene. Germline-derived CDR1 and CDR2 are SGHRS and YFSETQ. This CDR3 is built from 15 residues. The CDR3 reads CASSLATGDNEKLFF. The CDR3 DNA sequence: TGCGCCAGCAGCTTGGCAACAGGGGATAATGAAAAACTGTTTTTT. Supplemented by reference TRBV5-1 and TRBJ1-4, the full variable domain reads KAGVTQTPRYLIKTRGQQVTLSCSPISGHRSVSWYQQTPGQGLQFLFEYFSETQRNKGNFPGRFSGRQFSNSRSEMNVSTLELGDSALYLCASSLATGDNEKLFFGSGTQLSVL.

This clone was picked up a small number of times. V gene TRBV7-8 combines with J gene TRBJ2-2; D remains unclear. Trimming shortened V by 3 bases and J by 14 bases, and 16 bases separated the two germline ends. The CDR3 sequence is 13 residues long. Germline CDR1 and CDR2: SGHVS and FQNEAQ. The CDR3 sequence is CASSLSRRVELFF. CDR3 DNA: TGTGCCAGCAGCTTGAGCAGAAGAGTGGAACTGTTTTTT.

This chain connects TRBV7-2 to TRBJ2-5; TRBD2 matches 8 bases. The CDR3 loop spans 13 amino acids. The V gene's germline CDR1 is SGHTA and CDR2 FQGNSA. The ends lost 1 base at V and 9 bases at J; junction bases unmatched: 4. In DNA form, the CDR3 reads TGTGCCAGCAGCTTAGGAGCGGGGGCGCCCCAGTACTTC. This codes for CASSLGAGAPQYF.

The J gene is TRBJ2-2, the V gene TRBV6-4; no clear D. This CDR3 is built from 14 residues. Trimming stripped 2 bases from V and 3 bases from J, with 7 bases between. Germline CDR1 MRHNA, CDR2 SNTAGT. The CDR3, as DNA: TGTGCCAGCAGTGACAGGAGTGACACCGGGGAGCTGTTTTTT. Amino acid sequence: CASSDRSDTGELFF.

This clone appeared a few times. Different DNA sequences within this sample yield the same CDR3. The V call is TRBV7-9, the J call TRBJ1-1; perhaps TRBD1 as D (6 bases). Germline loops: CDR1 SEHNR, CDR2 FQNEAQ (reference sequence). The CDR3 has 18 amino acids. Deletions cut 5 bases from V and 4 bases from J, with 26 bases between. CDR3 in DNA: TGTGCCAGCAGCCAGGCGGGTGGTTGGGGGGGCGAGATCACTGAAGCTTTCTTT. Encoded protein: CASSQAGGWGGEITEAFF.

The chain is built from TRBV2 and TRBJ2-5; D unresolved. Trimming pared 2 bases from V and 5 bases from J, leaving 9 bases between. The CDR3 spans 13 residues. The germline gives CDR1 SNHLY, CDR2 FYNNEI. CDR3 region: CASSERLRETQYF. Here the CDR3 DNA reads TGTGCCAGCAGTGAACGGCTACGTGAGACCCAGTACTTC.

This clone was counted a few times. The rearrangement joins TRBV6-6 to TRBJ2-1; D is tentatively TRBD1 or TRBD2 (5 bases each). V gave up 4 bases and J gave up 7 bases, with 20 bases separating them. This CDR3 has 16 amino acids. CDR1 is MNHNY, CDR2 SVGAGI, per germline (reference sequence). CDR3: CASSSSGTGAWNEQFF. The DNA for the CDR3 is TGTGCCAGCAGTTCATCAGGGACCGGGGCGTGGAATGAGCAGTTCTTC.

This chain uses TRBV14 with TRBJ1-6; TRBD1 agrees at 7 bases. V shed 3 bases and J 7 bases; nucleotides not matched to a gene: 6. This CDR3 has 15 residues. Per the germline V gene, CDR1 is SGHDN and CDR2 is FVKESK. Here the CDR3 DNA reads TGTGCCAGCAGCCAGGGGACAGCGAGGAATTCACCCCTCCACTTT. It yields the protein CASSQGTARNSPLHF.

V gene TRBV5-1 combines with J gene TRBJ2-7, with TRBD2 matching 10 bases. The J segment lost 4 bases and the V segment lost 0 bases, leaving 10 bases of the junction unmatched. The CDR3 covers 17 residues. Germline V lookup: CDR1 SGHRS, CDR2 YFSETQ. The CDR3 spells CASSLATSGKNGYEQYF. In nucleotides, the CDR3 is TGCGCCAGCAGCTTGGCCACTAGCGGGAAGAATGGGTACGAGCAGTACTTC. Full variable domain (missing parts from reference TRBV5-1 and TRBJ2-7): KAGVTQTPRYLIKTRGQQVTLSCSPISGHRSVSWYQQTPGQGLQFLFEYFSETQRNKGNFPGRFSGRQFSNSRSEMNVSTLELGDSALYLCASSLATSGKNGYEQYFGPGTRLTVT.

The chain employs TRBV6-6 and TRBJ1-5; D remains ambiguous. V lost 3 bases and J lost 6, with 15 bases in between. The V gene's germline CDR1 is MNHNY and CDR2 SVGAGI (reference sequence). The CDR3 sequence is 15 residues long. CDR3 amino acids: CASSYVSEGGQPQHF. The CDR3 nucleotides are TGTGCCAGCAGTTATGTCTCCGAGGGCGGTCAGCCCCAGCATTTT.

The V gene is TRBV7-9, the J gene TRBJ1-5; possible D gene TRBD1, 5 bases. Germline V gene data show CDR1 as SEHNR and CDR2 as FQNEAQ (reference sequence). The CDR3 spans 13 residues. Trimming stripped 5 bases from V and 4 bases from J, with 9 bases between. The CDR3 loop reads CASSRDGNQPQHF. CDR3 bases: TGTGCCAGCAGCCGGGACGGTAATCAGCCCCAGCATTTT.

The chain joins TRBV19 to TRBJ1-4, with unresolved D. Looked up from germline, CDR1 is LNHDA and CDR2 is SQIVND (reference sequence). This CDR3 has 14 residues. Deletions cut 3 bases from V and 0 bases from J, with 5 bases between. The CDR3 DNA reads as TGTGCCAGTAGTATCTCAGCAACTAATGAAAAACTGTTTTTT. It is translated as CASSISATNEKLFF.

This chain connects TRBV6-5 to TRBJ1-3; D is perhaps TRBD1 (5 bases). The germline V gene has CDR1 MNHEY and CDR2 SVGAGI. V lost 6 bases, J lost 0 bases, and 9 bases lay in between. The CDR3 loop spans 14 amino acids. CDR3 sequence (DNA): TGTGCCAGCAGGGACAAGAGCTCTGGAAACACCATATATTTT. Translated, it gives CASRDKSSGNTIYF.

The CDR3: CSVEELAVKETQYF. The CDR3 coding sequence is TGCAGCGTTGAAGAACTAGCGGTTAAAGAGACCCAGTACTTC. V is TRBV29-1 and J is TRBJ2-5; 8 nucleotides agree with TRBD2. J gave up 3 bases and V 0 bases, and 3 bases lay outside the gene matches. This CDR3 is 14 amino acids long. Germline V gene data show CDR1 as SQVTM and CDR2 as ANQGSEA. Full variable domain (rest looked up from reference TRBV29-1 and TRBJ2-5): SAVISQKPSRDICQRGTSLTIQCQVDSQVTMMFWYRQQPGQSLTLIATANQGSEATYESGFVIDKFPISRPNLTFSTLTVSNMSPEDSSIYLCSVEELAVKETQYFGPGTRLLVL.

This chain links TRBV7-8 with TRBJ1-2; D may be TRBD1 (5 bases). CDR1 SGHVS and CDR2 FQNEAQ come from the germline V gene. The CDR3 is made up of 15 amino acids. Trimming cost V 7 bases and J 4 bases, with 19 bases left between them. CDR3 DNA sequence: TGTGCCAGCACCGGGGACCGCCTTCCTTCCTATGGCTACACCTTC. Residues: CASTGDRLPSYGYTF.

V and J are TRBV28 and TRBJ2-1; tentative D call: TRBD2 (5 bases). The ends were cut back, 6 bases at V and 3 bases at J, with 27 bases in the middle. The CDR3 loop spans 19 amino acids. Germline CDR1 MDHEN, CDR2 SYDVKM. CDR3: CASRPPRPPWSGDYNEQFF. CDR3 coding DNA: TGTGCCAGCAGACCTCCTCGTCCACCCTGGAGCGGTGACTACAATGAGCAGTTCTTC.

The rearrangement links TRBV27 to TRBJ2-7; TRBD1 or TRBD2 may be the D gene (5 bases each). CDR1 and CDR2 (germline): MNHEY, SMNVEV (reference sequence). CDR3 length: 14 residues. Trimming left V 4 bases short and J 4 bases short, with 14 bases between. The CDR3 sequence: CASSSGTSLYEQYF. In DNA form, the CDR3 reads TGTGCCAGCAGTTCCGGGACCTCTCTATACGAGCAGTACTTC.

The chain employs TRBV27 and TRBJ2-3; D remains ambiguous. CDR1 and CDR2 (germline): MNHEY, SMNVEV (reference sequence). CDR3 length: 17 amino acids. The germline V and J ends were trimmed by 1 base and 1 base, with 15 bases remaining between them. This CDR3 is CASSLYFTDLRTDTQYF. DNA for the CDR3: TGTGCCAGCAGTTTATATTTCACAGATCTACGCACAGATACGCAGTATTTT.

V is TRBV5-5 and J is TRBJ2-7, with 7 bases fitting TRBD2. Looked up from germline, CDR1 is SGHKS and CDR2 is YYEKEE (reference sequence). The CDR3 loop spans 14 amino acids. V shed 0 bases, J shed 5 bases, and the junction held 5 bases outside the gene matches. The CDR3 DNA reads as TGTGCCAGCAGCTTGGCCGGGGGGTTGGACGAGCAGTACTTC. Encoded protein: CASSLAGGLDEQYF. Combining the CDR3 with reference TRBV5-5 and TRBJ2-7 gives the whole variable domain DAGVTQSPTHLIKTRGQQVTLRCSPISGHKSVSWYQQVLGQGPQFIFQYYEKEERGRGNFPDRFSARQFPNYSSELNVNALLLGDSALYLCASSLAGGLDEQYFGPGTRLTVT.

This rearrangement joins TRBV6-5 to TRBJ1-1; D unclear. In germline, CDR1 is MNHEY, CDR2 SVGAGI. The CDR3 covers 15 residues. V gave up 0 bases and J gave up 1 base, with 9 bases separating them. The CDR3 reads CASSYSMVGNTEAFF. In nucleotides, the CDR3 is TGTGCCAGCAGTTACTCGATGGTTGGGAACACTGAAGCTTTCTTT.

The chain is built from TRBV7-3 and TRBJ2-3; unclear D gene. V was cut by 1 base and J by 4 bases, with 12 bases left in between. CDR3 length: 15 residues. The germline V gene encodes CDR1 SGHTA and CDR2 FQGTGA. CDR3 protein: CASSLMGSLADTQYF. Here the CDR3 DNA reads TGTGCCAGCAGCTTAATGGGCAGTCTGGCAGATACGCAGTATTTT.

CDR3 amino acids: CAISAGGGGYEAFF. The CDR3 region has the DNA TGTGCCATCAGTGCGGGAGGTGGGGGGTATGAAGCTTTCTTT. V gene TRBV10-3 combines with J gene TRBJ1-1, with D possibly being TRBD1 (5 bases). CDR1 is ENHRY and CDR2 is SYGVKD in the germline V gene. There are 14 residues in the CDR3. V was clipped by 4 bases and J by 7 bases, with 16 bases between them.